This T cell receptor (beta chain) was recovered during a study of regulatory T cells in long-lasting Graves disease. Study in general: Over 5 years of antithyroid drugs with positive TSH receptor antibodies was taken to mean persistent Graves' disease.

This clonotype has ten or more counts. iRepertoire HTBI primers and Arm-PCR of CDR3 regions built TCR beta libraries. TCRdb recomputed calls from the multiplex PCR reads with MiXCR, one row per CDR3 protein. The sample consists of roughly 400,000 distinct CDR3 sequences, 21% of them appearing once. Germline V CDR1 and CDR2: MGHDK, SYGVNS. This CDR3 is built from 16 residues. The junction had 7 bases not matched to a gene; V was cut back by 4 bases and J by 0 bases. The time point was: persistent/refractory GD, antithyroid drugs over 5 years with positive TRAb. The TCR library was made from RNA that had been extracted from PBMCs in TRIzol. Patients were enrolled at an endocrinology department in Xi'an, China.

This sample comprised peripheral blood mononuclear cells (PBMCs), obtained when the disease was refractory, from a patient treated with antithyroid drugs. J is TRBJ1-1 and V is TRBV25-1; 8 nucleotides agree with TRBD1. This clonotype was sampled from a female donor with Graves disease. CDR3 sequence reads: CASSADRGDMNTEAFF. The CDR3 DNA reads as TGTGCCAGCAGTGCCGACAGGGGAGATATGAACACTGAAGCTTTCTTT.